Each of the 5 T cell receptor beta chains below was sequenced from the same sample in a study of blood T cells in healthy people across ages. A sample-barcoded 5' primer and a J-beta primer mix were used in a second PCR of about 7 to 11 cycles. Each CDR3 protein gets one entry after TCRdb re-called the 5' RACE reads with MiXCR. The sample has roughly 800,000 distinct CDR3 sequences, about three fifths seen once; the top ten hold about 20%. The sample taken for sequencing was blood. All receptors derive from a young man in good health.

The CDR3 sequence is CASSYSRDVGFNYGYTF. The CDR3 nucleotides read TGTGCCAGCAGTTACTCGAGGGACGTCGGTTTTAACTATGGCTACACCTTC. The chain carries TRBV6-5 and TRBJ1-2, with D possibly TRBD1 on 5 matching bases. Germline loops: CDR1 MNHEY, CDR2 SVGAGI. V was shortened by 0 bases and J by 1 base, with 15 bases between the two germline ends. The CDR3 has 17 residues.

The chain joins TRBV12-3 or TRBV12-4 to TRBJ1-2, with D unresolved. The V end was cut by 7 bases, the J end by 3 bases, with 12 bases between. The length of the CDR3 is 13 residues. The CDR3 region is CASNQDADYGYTF. The DNA for the CDR3 is TGTGCCAGCAACCAAGACGCTGACTATGGCTACACCTTC.

In this sample, this clonotype turned up a few times. This chain joins TRBV7-9 and TRBJ2-7; D uncertain. The CDR3 is 14 amino acids. The germline CDR1 and CDR2 sequences are SEHNR and FQNEAQ (reference sequence). The V and J ends lost 2 bases and 0 bases respectively, with 8 bases between them. CDR3 amino acids: CASSLQRTSYEQYF. DNA for the CDR3: TGTGCCAGCAGCTTACAAAGGACCTCCTACGAGCAGTACTTC.

The chain links TRBV10-3 to TRBJ1-2; D not resolved. The germline gives CDR1 ENHRY, CDR2 SYGVKD. Trimming shortened V by 0 bases and J by 3 bases, and 11 bases separated the two germline ends. This CDR3 is built from 15 residues. Here the CDR3 DNA reads TGTGCCATCAGTGAGTCGAGTAACACTTACTATGGCTACACCTTC. It is translated as CAISESSNTYYGYTF.

The J gene is TRBJ2-7, the V gene TRBV7-2; unclear D gene. This CDR3 is 14 amino acids long. V was cut by 6 bases and J by 2 bases, with 14 bases left in between. Germline CDR1 SGHTA, CDR2 FQGNSA. The CDR3 protein is CASRPETGPYEQYF. The CDR3 bases are TGTGCCAGCAGACCCGAAACCGGACCCTACGAGCAGTACTTC.